This T cell receptor beta chain is from a study of radiation and T cells in renal cell carcinoma. Study overall: Nephrectomy followed 15 Gy stereotactic body radiation by 4 weeks.

Some clones are missing from TCRdb's copy, which holds only in-frame ones; the method was immunoSEQ multiplex PCR. This table holds approximately 63,000 clones, about three quarters found once. Study observations and caveats: No pretreatment tumor biopsies were available for baseline clonotypes. In blood, top tumor clones expanded by 2 weeks, shrinking by 4.

The time point denotes: baseline pretreatment blood. Specified treatment: 15 Gy SBRT to primary tumor, nephrectomy 4 weeks later. Clear cell pathology was present in this patient's renal cell carcinoma. In regard to this clone: As yet, its antigen is unknown.

The clonotype comes from a man aged 60 to 75 with renal cell carcinoma. The sequences come from blood, collected from a patient whose treatment included radiotherapy and nephrectomy.

DNA for the CDR3: TGTGCCAGCAGCCAGAAAGGCGGACTAAGCACAGATACGCAGTATTTT. As protein: CASSQKGGLSTDTQYF. The gene calls are TRBV14 and TRBJ2-3; perhaps TRBD2 as D (6 bases). The CDR3 is made up of 16 amino acids. Germline values: CDR1 SGHDN, CDR2 FVKESK. Trimming pared 3 bases from V and 0 bases from J, leaving 13 bases between.